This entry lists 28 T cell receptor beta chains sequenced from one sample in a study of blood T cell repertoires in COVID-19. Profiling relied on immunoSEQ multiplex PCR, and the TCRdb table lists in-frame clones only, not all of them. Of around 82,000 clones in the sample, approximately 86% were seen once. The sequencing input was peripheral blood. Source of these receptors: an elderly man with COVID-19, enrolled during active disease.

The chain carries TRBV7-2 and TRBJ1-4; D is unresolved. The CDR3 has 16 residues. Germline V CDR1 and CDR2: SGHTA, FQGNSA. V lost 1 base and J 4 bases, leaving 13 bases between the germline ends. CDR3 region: CASSLGLQILNEKLFF. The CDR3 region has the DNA TGTGCCAGCAGCTTAGGTCTACAGATACTTAATGAAAAACTGTTTTTT.

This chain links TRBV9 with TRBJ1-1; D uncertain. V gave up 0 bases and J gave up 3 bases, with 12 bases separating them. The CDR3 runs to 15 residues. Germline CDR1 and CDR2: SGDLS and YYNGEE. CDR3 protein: CASSVGARKDTEAFF. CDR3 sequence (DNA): TGTGCCAGCAGCGTAGGGGCCAGAAAGGACACTGAAGCTTTCTTT.

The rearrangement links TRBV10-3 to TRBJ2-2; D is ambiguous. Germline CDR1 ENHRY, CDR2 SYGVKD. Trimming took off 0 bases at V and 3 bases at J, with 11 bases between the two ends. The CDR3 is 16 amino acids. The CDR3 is CAISESSGLDTGELFF. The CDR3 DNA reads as TGTGCCATCAGTGAGTCTAGTGGGCTTGACACCGGGGAGCTGTTTTTT.

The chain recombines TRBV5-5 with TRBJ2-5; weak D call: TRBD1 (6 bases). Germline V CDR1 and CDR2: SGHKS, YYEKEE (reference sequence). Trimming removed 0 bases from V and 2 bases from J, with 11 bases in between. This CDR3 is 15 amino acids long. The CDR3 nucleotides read TGTGCCAGCAGCTTGGGCCGGACAGTACAAGAGACCCAGTACTTC. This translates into CASSLGRTVQETQYF.

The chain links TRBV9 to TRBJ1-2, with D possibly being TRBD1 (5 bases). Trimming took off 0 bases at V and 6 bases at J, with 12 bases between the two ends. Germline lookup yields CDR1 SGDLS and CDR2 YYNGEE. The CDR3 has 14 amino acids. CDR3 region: CASSVVGQGDGYTF. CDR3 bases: TGTGCCAGCAGCGTAGTGGGCCAGGGCGATGGCTACACCTTC. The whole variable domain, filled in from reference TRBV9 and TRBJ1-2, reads DSGVTQTPKHLITATGQRVTLRCSPRSGDLSVYWYQQSLDQGLQFLIQYYNGEERAKGNILERFSAQQFPDLHSELNLSSLELGDSALYFCASSVVGQGDGYTFGSGTRLTVV.

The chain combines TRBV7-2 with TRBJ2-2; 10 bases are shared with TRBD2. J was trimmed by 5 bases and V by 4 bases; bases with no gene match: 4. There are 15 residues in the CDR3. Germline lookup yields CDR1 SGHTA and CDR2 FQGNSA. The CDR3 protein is CASSSGLAETGELFF. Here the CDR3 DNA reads TGTGCCAGCAGCTCCGGACTAGCGGAGACCGGGGAGCTGTTTTTT.

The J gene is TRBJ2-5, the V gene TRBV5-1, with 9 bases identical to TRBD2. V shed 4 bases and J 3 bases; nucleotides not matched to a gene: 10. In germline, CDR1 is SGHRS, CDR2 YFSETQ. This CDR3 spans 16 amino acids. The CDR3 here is CASSHPAVAGEETQYF. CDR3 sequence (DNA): TGCGCCAGCAGCCACCCGGCGGTAGCGGGGGAAGAGACCCAGTACTTC. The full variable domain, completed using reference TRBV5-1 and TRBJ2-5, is KAGVTQTPRYLIKTRGQQVTLSCSPISGHRSVSWYQQTPGQGLQFLFEYFSETQRNKGNFPGRFSGRQFSNSRSEMNVSTLELGDSALYLCASSHPAVAGEETQYFGPGTRLLVL.

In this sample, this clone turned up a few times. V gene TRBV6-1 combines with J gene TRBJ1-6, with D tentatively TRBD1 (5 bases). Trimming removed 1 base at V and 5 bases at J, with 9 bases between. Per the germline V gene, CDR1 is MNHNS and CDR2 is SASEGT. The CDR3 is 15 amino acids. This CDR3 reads CASSEGGDDNSPLHF. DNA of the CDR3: TGTGCCAGCAGTGAAGGGGGGGACGATAATTCACCCCTCCACTTT.

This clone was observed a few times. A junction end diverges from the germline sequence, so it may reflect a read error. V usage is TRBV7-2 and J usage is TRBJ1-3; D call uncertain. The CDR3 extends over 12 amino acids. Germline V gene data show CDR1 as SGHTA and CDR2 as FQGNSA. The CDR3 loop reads CASSFPGSTIYF. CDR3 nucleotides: TGTGCCAGCAGCTTTCCGGGAAGCACCATATATTTT.

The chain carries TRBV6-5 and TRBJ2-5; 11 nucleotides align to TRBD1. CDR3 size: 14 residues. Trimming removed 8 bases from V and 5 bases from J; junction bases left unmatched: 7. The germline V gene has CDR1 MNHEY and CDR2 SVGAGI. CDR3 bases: TGTGCCAGCCGGGACAGGGGGTTCCGGGAGACCCAGTACTTC. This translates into CASRDRGFRETQYF.

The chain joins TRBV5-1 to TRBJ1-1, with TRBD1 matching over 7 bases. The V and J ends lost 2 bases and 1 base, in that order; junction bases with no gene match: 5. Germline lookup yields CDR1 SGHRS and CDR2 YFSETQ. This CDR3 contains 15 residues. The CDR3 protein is CASSLGGRANTEAFF. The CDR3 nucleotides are TGCGCCAGCAGCTTAGGGGGCAGGGCGAACACTGAAGCTTTCTTT.

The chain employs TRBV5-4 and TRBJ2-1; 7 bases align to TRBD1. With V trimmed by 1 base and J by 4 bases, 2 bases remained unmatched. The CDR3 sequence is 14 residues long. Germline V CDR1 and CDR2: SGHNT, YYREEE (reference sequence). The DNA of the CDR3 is TGTGCCAGCAGCTTGCAGGGGGTTTACAATGAGCAGTTCTTC. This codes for CASSLQGVYNEQFF.

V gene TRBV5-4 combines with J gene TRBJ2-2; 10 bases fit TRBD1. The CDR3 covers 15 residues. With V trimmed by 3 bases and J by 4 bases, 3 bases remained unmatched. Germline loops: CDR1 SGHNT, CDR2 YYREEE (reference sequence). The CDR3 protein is CASSSGQGLTGELFF. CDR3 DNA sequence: TGTGCCAGCAGCTCGGGACAGGGGCTCACCGGGGAGCTGTTTTTT. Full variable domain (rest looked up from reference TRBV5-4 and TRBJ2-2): ETGVTQSPTHLIKTRGQQVTLRCSSQSGHNTVSWYQQALGQGPQFIFQYYREEENGRGNFPPRFSGLQFPNYSSELNVNALELDDSALYLCASSSGQGLTGELFFGEGSRLTVL.

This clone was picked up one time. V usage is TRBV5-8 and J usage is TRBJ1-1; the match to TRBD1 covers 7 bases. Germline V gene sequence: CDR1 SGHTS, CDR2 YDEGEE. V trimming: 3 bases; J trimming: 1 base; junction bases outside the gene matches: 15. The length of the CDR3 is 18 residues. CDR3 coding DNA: TGTGCCAGCAGCTCGCGCTGGACAGGCCGGTTAAGGAACACTGAAGCTTTCTTT. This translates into CASSSRWTGRLRNTEAFF.

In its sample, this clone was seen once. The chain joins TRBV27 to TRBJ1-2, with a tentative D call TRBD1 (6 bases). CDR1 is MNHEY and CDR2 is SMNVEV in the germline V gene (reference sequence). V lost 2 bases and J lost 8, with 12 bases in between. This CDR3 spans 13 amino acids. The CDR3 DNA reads TGTGCCAGCAGTTTAAGGGCAGGGGAAGGCTACACCTTC. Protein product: CASSLRAGEGYTF.

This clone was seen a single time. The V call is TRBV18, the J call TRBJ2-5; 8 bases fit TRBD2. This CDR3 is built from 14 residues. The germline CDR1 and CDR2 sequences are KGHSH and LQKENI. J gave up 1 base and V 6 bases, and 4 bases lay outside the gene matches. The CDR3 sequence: CASSLGLAQETQYF. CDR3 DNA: TGTGCCAGCTCCCTCGGACTAGCCCAAGAGACCCAGTACTTC.

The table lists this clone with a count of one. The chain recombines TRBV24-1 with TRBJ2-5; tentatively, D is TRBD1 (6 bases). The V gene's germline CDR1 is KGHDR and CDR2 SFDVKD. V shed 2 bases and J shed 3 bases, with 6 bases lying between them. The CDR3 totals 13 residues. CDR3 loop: CATSDYREETQYF. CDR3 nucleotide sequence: TGTGCCACCAGTGATTACAGGGAAGAGACCCAGTACTTC.

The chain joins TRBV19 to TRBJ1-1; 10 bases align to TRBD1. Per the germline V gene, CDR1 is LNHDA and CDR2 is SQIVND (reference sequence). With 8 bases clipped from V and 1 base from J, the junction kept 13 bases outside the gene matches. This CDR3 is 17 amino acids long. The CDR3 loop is CASRNPGTGAGNTEAFF. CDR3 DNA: TGTGCCAGTCGCAATCCCGGGACAGGGGCTGGGAACACTGAAGCTTTCTTT.

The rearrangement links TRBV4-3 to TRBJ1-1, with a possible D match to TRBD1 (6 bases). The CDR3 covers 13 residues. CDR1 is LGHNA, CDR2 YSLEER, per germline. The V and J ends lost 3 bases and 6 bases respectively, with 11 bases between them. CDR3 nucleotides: TGCGCCAGCAGCCACACACAGGGCCCTGAAGCTTTCTTT. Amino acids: CASSHTQGPEAFF.

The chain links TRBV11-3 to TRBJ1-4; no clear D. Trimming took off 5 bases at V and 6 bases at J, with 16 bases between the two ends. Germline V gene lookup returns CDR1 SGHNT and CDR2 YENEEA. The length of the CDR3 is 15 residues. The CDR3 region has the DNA TGTGCCAGCAGCCCCAGAGGAATTGCCTATGAAAAACTGTTTTTT. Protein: CASSPRGIAYEKLFF.

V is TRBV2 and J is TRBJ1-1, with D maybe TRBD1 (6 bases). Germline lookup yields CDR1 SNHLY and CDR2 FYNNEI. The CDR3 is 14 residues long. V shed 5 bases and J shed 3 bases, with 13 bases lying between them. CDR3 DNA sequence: TGTGCCAGCAGTAACAGGGTTTACGACACTGAAGCTTTCTTT. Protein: CASSNRVYDTEAFF.

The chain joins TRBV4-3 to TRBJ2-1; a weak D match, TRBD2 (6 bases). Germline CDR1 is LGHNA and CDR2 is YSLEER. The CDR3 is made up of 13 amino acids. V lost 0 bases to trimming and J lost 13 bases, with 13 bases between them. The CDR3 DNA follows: TGCGCCAGCAGCCAAGAAACGCGGGACCATCAGTTCTTC. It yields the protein CASSQETRDHQFF.

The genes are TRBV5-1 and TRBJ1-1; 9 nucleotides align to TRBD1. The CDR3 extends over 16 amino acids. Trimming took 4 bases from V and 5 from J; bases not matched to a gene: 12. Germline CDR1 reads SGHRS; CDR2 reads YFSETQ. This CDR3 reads CASSLDTGQGWTEAFF. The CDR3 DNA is TGCGCCAGCAGCCTCGATACGGGACAGGGTTGGACTGAAGCTTTCTTT.

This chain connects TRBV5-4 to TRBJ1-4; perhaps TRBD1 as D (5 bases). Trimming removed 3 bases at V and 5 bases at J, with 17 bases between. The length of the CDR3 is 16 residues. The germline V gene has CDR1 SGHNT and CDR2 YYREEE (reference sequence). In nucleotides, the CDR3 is TGTGCCAGCAGCTCAGGACGACAGATGCCAAATGAAAAACTGTTTTTT. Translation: CASSSGRQMPNEKLFF. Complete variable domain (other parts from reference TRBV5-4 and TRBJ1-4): ETGVTQSPTHLIKTRGQQVTLRCSSQSGHNTVSWYQQALGQGPQFIFQYYREEENGRGNFPPRFSGLQFPNYSSELNVNALELDDSALYLCASSSGRQMPNEKLFFGSGTQLSVL.

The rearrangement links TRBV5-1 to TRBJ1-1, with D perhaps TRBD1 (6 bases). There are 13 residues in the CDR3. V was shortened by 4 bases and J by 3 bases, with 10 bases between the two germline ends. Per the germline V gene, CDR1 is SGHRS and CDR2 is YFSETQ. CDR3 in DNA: TGCGCCAGCAGCCGGGGGGCGGACACTGAAGCTTTCTTT. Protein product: CASSRGADTEAFF.

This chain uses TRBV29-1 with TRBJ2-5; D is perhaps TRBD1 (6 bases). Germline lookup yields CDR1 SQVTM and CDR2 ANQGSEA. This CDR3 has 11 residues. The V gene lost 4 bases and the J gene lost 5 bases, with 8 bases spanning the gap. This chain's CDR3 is CSVATGETQYF. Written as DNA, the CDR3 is TGCAGCGTTGCCACAGGGGAGACCCAGTACTTC.

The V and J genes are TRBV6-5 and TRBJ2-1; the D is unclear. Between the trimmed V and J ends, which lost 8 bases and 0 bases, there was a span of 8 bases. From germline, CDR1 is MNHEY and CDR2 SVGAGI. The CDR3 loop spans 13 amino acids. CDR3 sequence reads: CASRKSSYNEQFF. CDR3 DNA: TGTGCCAGCCGTAAGAGCTCCTACAATGAGCAGTTCTTC.

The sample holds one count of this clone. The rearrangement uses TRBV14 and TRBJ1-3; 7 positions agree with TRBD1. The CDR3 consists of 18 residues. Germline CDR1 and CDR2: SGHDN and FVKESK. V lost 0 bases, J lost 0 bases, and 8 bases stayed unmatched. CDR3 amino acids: CASSQDTRTGHSGNTIYF. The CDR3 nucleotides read TGTGCCAGCAGCCAAGATACCCGGACAGGACACTCTGGAAACACCATATATTTT.